Listed below are T cell receptor beta chains from one sample, sequenced in a study of ipilimumab plus nivolumab after autologous stem cell transplantation. Libraries were prepared by immunoSEQ multiplex PCR; TCRdb keeps only in-frame clonotypes and omits some of them. Among some 14,000 clones, approximately 75% were seen once, and the ten largest hold 10%. The material sequenced was PBMCs, taken in a trial of ipilimumab plus nivolumab as post-transplant consolidation. These receptor sequences come from a male donor with primary mediastinal lymphoma. Both conserved end residues are part of each CDR3. D genes are given only for firm matches. Size is omitted from some rows. Given values are once, few, many or a class for expanded clones.

v_gene	j_gene	d_gene	abundance	CDR3aa	CDR3nt
TRBV5-1	TRBJ1-5	-	-	CASSPSGPNQPQHF	TGCGCCAGCAGCCCCTCCGGGCCCAATCAGCCCCAGCATTTT
TRBV5-5	TRBJ2-3	TRBD2	-	CASSLVLAGADTQYF	TGTGCCAGCAGCTTGGTACTAGCGGGAGCAGATACGCAGTATTTT
TRBV30	TRBJ2-3	TRBD2	-	CAWSVLAGTFDTQYF	TGTGCCTGGAGTGTATTAGCGGGGACCTTCGATACGCAGTATTTT
TRBV6-1	TRBJ2-3	-	medium-sized	CASSESPLAGTDTQYF	TGTGCCAGCAGTGAGTCACCCTTGGCCGGCACAGATACGCAGTATTTT
TRBV5-5	TRBJ2-3	-	-	CASSPGQGTDTQYF	TGTGCCAGCAGTCCAGGGCAGGGCACAGATACGCAGTATTTT
TRBV6-5	TRBJ1-2	-	-	CASRKAGGHLYGYTF	TGTGCCAGCAGGAAGGCGGGGGGCCACCTTTATGGCTACACCTTC
TRBV28	TRBJ2-7	TRBD2	-	CASSSPRGGDSLSYEQYF	TGTGCCAGCAGTTCCCCCCGGGGGGGGGACTCATTGAGCTACGAGCAGTACTTC
TRBV4-1	TRBJ1-5	TRBD1	-	CASSQGPGTGNQPQHF	TGCGCCAGCAGCCAAGGGCCCGGGACAGGGAATCAGCCCCAGCATTTT
TRBV2	TRBJ1-1	-	-	CASSGRGGGMNTEAFF	TGTGCCAGCAGTGGCCGTGGGGGCGGGATGAACACTGAAGCTTTCTTT
TRBV6-1	TRBJ2-7	-	-	CASSVGKQYF	TGTGCCAGCAGTGTGGGGAAGCAGTACTTC
TRBV30	TRBJ1-3	TRBD1	few	CAWSFRGPSGNTIYF	TGTGCCTGGAGTTTCAGGGGGCCTTCTGGAAACACCATATATTTT
TRBV2	TRBJ2-7	-	-	CASLHRESSYEQYF	TGTGCCAGCCTCCACAGGGAGAGCTCCTACGAGCAGTACTTC
TRBV7-9	TRBJ2-1	-	-	CASSYKDSYNEQFF	TGTGCCAGCAGCTATAAGGATTCCTACAATGAGCAGTTCTTC
TRBV2	TRBJ2-1	-	-	CASSRREWEQFF	TGTGCCAGCAGCCGCAGGGAATGGGAGCAGTTCTTC
TRBV28	TRBJ2-7	TRBD2	-	CASSPGTSGYEQYF	TGTGCCAGCAGTCCAGGGACTAGCGGCTACGAGCAGTACTTC
TRBV5-1	TRBJ1-4	-	-	CASSFSRDSEKLFF	TGCGCCAGCAGCTTTTCGCGGGACTCTGAAAAACTGTTTTTT
TRBV30	TRBJ2-6	-	-	CAWSVQDVLTF	TGTGCCTGGAGTGTACAGGACGTCCTGACTTTC
TRBV25-1	TRBJ1-4	TRBD1	-	CASSFRTGEKLFF	TGTGCCAGCAGTTTCAGGACAGGGGAAAAACTGTTTTTT
TRBV19	TRBJ2-3	-	-	CASGFLGTDTQYF	TGTGCCAGTGGTTTCTTGGGGACAGATACGCAGTATTTT
TRBV15	TRBJ2-4	TRBD2	-	CATSNPAGGPQAKNIQYF	TGTGCCACCAGCAATCCCGCGGGAGGGCCGCAGGCCAAAAACATTCAGTACTTC
TRBV2	TRBJ1-2	TRBD1	-	CASSGGQPYTF	TGTGCCAGCAGTGGGGGACAGCCCTACACCTTC
TRBV2	TRBJ1-1	-	-	CASTPVGLEAFF	TGTGCCAGCACTCCAGTTGGGCTCGAAGCTTTCTTT
TRBV2	TRBJ1-4	TRBD1	-	CASSPGTGASNEKLFF	TGTGCCAGCAGTCCCGGGACAGGGGCCTCTAATGAAAAACTGTTTTTT
TRBV5-1	TRBJ2-1	TRBD1	-	CASSPGTGVIYNEQFF	TGCGCCAGCAGCCCCGGGACAGGGGTTATCTACAATGAGCAGTTCTTC
TRBV21-1	TRBJ1-5	-	-	CASSSNQPQHF	TGTGCCAGCAGCAGTAATCAGCCCCAGCATTTT
TRBV29-1	TRBJ1-2	-	-	CSARAAYLGGYTF	TGCAGCGCACGGGCAGCTTACCTGGGGGGCTACACCTTC
TRBV5-1	TRBJ1-1	TRBD1	-	CASSSTGAGGTEAFF	TGCGCCAGCAGCTCCACAGGGGCGGGGGGCACTGAAGCTTTCTTT
TRBV19	TRBJ2-3	-	few	CASRATSTDTQYF	TGTGCCAGTAGGGCTACTAGCACAGATACGCAGTATTTT
TRBV6-1	TRBJ2-7	-	-	CASSLERQRPYEQYF	TGTGCCAGCTCCCTGGAGAGGCAGCGACCCTACGAGCAGTACTTC
TRBV5-1	TRBJ1-5	-	-	CASSLGEGNQPQHF	TGCGCCAGCAGCTTAGGGGAAGGCAATCAGCCCCAGCATTTT
TRBV10-3	TRBJ2-5	-	-	CAISGGEAGRPETQYF	TGTGCCATCAGTGGGGGGGAGGCGGGGCGACCAGAGACCCAGTACTTC
TRBV5-1	TRBJ2-3	TRBD2	-	CASSRLAGETDTQYF	TGCGCCAGCAGCAGACTAGCGGGAGAGACAGATACGCAGTATTTT
TRBV30	TRBJ1-1	TRBD1	-	CALDLYRGNTEAFF	TGTGCCTTGGATCTGTACAGGGGGAACACTGAAGCTTTCTTT
TRBV29-1	TRBJ2-1	-	-	CSARGGGGEQFF	TGCAGCGCTCGGGGAGGGGGAGGTGAGCAGTTCTTC
TRBV15	TRBJ2-1	TRBD2	-	CATGTSGWGEQFF	TGTGCCACCGGGACTAGCGGTTGGGGTGAGCAGTTCTTC
TRBV27	TRBJ1-1	-	-	CASSLMVGGGTTEAFF	TGTGCCAGCAGTTTAATGGTTGGGGGCGGTACCACTGAAGCTTTCTTT
TRBV5-6	TRBJ2-1	-	-	CASSLSLFGIWEQFF	TGTGCCAGCAGCTTGTCTCTGTTCGGGATATGGGAGCAGTTCTTC
TRBV7-7	TRBJ1-4	-	-	CATVSGGKLNEKLFF	TGTGCAACGGTTTCCGGGGGCAAACTTAATGAAAAACTGTTTTTT
TRBV2	TRBJ1-1	-	few	CASSGQPNTEAFF	TGTGCCAGCAGTGGACAGCCTAACACTGAAGCTTTCTTT
TRBV13	TRBJ1-1	TRBD1	medium-sized	CASSSPGTGNTEAFF	TGTGCCAGCAGCTCTCCCGGGACAGGGAACACTGAAGCTTTCTTT
TRBV30	TRBJ1-6	TRBD1	-	CAWIPSTETRTGDSPLHF	TGTGCCTGGATCCCCTCTACCGAGACACGAACAGGGGATTCACCCCTCCACTTT
TRBV27	TRBJ2-3	-	few	CASKTASTDTQYF	TGTGCCAGCAAGACGGCCAGCACAGATACGCAGTATTTT
TRBV19	TRBJ1-2	TRBD1	once	CASSTGQGRNYGYTF	TGTGCCAGTAGTACAGGACAGGGGCGGAATTATGGCTACACCTTC
TRBV6-4	TRBJ2-1	TRBD2	-	CASSDSTSGGQFF	TGTGCCAGCAGTGACTCGACTAGCGGGGGGCAGTTCTTC
TRBV28	TRBJ2-7	TRBD2	few	CASSPRLSGGYEQYF	TGTGCCAGCAGCCCTAGGCTCAGCGGGGGATACGAGCAGTACTTC
TRBV6-5	TRBJ2-7	TRBD2	-	CASSSRRGAVYEQYF	TGTGCCAGCAGTTCCCGGCGGGGGGCAGTCTACGAGCAGTACTTC
TRBV29-1	TRBJ2-1	-	-	CSGGSYNEQFF	TGCAGCGGTGGGAGCTACAATGAGCAGTTCTTC
TRBV21-1	TRBJ2-7	-	-	CASSKGREDTTYEQYF	TGTGCCAGCAGCAAAGGTAGGGAGGACACGACCTACGAGCAGTACTTC
TRBV18	TRBJ2-2	-	-	CASSPRDKNTGELFF	TGTGCCAGCTCACCAAGGGACAAGAACACCGGGGAGCTGTTTTTT
TRBV15	TRBJ2-3	-	-	CATSQGTFPTDTQYF	TGTGCCACCAGCCAGGGGACTTTCCCGACAGATACGCAGTATTTT
TRBV10-1	TRBJ2-1	TRBD1	-	CASSEHRGHNEQFF	TGCGCCAGCAGTGAGCACAGGGGTCACAATGAGCAGTTCTTC
TRBV7-9	TRBJ2-6	TRBD1	-	CASSSRQGAGANVLTF	TGTGCCAGCAGCTCTAGACAGGGCGCTGGGGCCAACGTCCTGACTTTC
TRBV6-6	TRBJ2-4	-	few	CASSYPIQEGIQYF	TGTGCCAGCAGTTACCCAATCCAAGAGGGAATTCAGTACTTC
TRBV6-1	TRBJ1-6	-	few	CASSRGNSPLHF	TGTGCCAGCAGTCGTGGGAATTCACCCCTCCACTTT
TRBV28	TRBJ2-7	-	-	CASSFGVGGQSYEQYF	TGTGCCAGCAGTTTCGGGGTCGGGGGCCAATCCTACGAGCAGTACTTC
TRBV6-7	TRBJ2-5	-	-	CASSRTRRQTQYF	TGTGCCAGCAGTCGTACTAGGAGGCAGACCCAGTACTTC
TRBV5-1	TRBJ1-2	TRBD1	-	CASSLETGSDSNYGYTF	TGCGCCAGCAGCTTGGAGACAGGGTCGGACTCTAACTATGGCTACACCTTC
TRBV27	TRBJ2-1	-	few	CASSSPQTGIWNEQFF	TGTGCCAGCAGTTCCCCCCAGACGGGGATATGGAATGAGCAGTTCTTC
TRBV7-2	TRBJ2-7	TRBD2	-	CASASGGTSGLLYEQYF	TGTGCCAGCGCAAGTGGGGGAACTAGCGGACTTCTCTACGAGCAGTACTTC